This TCR beta chain is drawn from a study of shared clonotypes between healthy human individuals. About the research overall: Ranging from 18 to 49 in age, donors were two women and three men.

This clone was counted between two and nine times. Its antigen is undetermined. Other nucleotide sequences from this sample produce the same CDR3. From CD4+ cells came CD45RA+ naive and CD45RA-negative memory subsets. Study processing details: Junction-only immunoSEQ sequences carried no quality scores, so filtering differed. Assay used: immunoSEQ multiplex PCR; TCRdb lists only in-frame clones, some missing. V, J and clone size are taken as reported in that table, and D and trimming were inferred from the DNA itself. The sample contains roughly 700,000 clones, over 65% of which appear only once. Broader study findings: Non-shared clonotypes showed lower generation probabilities than clonotypes common to all four donors.

This CDR3 spans 13 amino acids. Germline loops: CDR1 KGHSH, CDR2 LQKENI. V lost 3 bases and J lost 5; bases outside the gene matches: 0. The rearrangement links TRBV18 to TRBJ1-5; TRBD1 matches 8 bases. The source is a woman aged 30 to 39 in good health. Material: memory CD4+ T cells sorted from blood. This sample's subset: CD45RA-negative fraction. CDR3 bases: TGTGCCAGCTCACCGGGACAGGATCAGCCCCAGCATTTT. It translates to CASSPGQDQPQHF.